This T cell receptor (beta chain) was retrieved from a study of T cells in Graves' hyperthyroidism and ophthalmopathy. At least ten counts were recorded for this clonotype. The antigen is unknown. Amplification of TCR beta CDR3 regions was performed using RNA transcripts as template. The HTBI primer set drove a first-round RT-PCR of the TCR CDR3. TCRdb analysed the multiplex PCR reads with MiXCR anew, one entry per CDR3 protein. Of about 590,000 distinct CDR3 sequences listed, 15% to 19% are singletons. General study points: Blood held most thyroid clonotypes expanded above 0.001 frequency. By a 13 V-J model, ophthalmopathy was set apart from stable hyperthyroidism.

Lactation, pregnancy, other autoimmune disease or uncontrolled infection excluded patients. The PBMCs had their origin in less than 13 ml of fresh peripheral blood. The specimen was blood. The source is a woman in her twenties or thirties with Graves' hyperthyroidism.

The CDR3 region has the DNA TGTGCCAGCAGTGCCGCCTGGAGGGGGTTGACTAATGAAAAACTGTTTTTT. Translation gives CASSAAWRGLTNEKLFF. The V gene is TRBV2, the J gene TRBJ1-4; D might be TRBD1 (6 bases). The ends were cut back, 4 bases at V and 2 bases at J, with 17 bases in the middle. CDR1 is SNHLY and CDR2 is FYNNEI in the germline V gene. CDR3 size: 17 residues.